These T cell receptor beta chains were read from a single sample in a study of blood T cell repertoires in COVID-19. Measured with immunoSEQ multiplex PCR; TCRdb has only the in-frame clones, and not every one. The repertoire holds more than 200,000 clones, with around 87% as singletons. The source material was PBMCs or T cells enriched from blood (not recorded which). These receptors were obtained from a man aged 25-40 years in a cohort exposed to, infected with or recovered from COVID-19 (not recorded which). Each CDR3 is given without its conserved first and last residue. The order of the fields is J gene, V gene, CDR3 protein.

>TRBJ2-1|TRBV7-3
ASSEYGGGEQF
>TRBJ2-7|TRBV28
ASSLSVVFYEQY
>TRBJ2-7|TRBV7-8
ASSLLAGADEQY
>TRBJ1-2|TRBV5-4
ASSFPNRGNYGYT
>TRBJ1-2|TRBV28
ASGRGVAGGGYT
>TRBJ2-3|TRBV3-1/TRBV3-2
ASSHSDTQY
>TRBJ2-1|TRBV15
ATSGTGKPYNEQF
>TRBJ2-7|TRBV5-1
ASSLRWREVSYEQY
>TRBJ2-5|TRBV7-3
ASSWTHQETQY
>TRBJ1-2|TRBV7-9
ASSLVQGRSSSYT
>TRBJ1-1|TRBV10-3
AISAAEGTGPSTEAF
>TRBJ2-4|TRBV18
ASSPYRDGSKFSAKNIQY
>TRBJ1-1|TRBV6-5
ASSYLRQMNTEAF
>TRBJ1-1|TRBV4-2
ASSQGGELANPMNTEAF
>TRBJ1-5|TRBV27
ASSSLGLTNQPQH
>TRBJ2-2|TRBV5-1
ASSYGDTGELF
>TRBJ2-3|TRBV28
ASSSRERDTQY
>TRBJ1-4|TRBV28
ASRVGRRNEKLF
>TRBJ1-2|TRBV5-6
ASSHSGNNYGYT
>TRBJ1-3|TRBV28
ASSPRGPGNTIY
>TRBJ2-3|TRBV15
ATSRDLRSTDTQY
>TRBJ1-1|TRBV5-1
ASSFTSGGSDEAF
>TRBJ2-1|TRBV7-9
ASSLLAGGDEQF
>TRBJ1-1|TRBV28
ASSLLGANTEAF
>TRBJ2-1|TRBV7-2
ASSLVGIGNNEQF
>TRBJ2-7|TRBV7-8
ASSERPGQIFYEQY